Only a few counts were recorded for the clone carrying this TCR beta chain. Original data processing: Researchers report that nucleated cell counts were estimated from reference gene primer amplification. The assay was immunoSEQ multiplex PCR, and TCRdb's table has in-frame clones only and misses some. That table is the source of V, J and clone size, and D and trimming were worked out from the DNA. The table shows 200,000 to 250,000 clones, with 80% to 85% occurring only once. The data were obtained in a study of blood T cell repertoires in COVID-19. Sample: peripheral blood. The TCR originated in a woman in her 70s with COVID-19, enrolled during active disease.

This CDR3 is CASQRGDTEAFF. CDR3 nucleotides: TGTGCCAGCCAACGTGGAGATACTGAAGCTTTCTTT. The chain uses TRBV6-4 and TRBJ1-1; D not resolved. V was shortened by 8 bases and J by 5 bases, with 12 bases between the two germline ends. CDR1 is MRHNA and CDR2 is SNTAGT in the germline V gene. This CDR3 contains 12 residues.